Sequencing of this T cell receptor beta chain was carried out in a study of blood T cells in healthy people across ages. General observations from the study: Diversity was estimated from one million T cells, and these estimates were considered underestimates.

On this clonotype: Its antigen is unknown.

Through a sample-barcoded 5' primer and a J-beta primer mix, a second PCR was run for about 6 to 11 cycles. TCRdb reprocessed the 5' RACE reads via MiXCR and lists one record per CDR3 protein. The table lists 1,800,000 or so distinct CDR3 sequences, roughly two fifths of them singletons, with 23% in the top ten. V lost 3 bases to trimming and J lost 5 bases, with 19 bases between them. This CDR3 has 16 residues. Looked up from germline, CDR1 is MDHEN and CDR2 is SYDVKM. This receptor was obtained from a human donor in good health. This chain connects TRBV28 to TRBJ2-5; the D call may be TRBD1 or TRBD2 (6 bases each). The source material was blood. The CDR3 nucleotides are TGTGCCAGCAGTTTCTCGTCTCCGGGGGCGGACGAGACCCAGTACTTC. This translates into CASSFSSPGADETQYF.